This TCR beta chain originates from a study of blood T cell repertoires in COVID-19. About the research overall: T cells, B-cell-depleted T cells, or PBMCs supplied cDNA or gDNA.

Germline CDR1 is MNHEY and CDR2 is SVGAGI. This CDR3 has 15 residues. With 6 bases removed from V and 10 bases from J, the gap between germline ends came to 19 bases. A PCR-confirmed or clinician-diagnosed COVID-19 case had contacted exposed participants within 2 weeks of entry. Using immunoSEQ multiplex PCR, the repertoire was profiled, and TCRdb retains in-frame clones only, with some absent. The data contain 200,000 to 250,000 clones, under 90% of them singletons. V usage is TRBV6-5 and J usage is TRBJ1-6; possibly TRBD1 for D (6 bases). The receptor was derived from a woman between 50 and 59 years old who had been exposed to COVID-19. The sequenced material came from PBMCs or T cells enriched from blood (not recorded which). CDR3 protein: CASSRDGQSDSPLHF. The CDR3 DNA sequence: TGTGCCAGCAGCCGCGATGGACAGTCTGACTCACCCCTCCACTTT.